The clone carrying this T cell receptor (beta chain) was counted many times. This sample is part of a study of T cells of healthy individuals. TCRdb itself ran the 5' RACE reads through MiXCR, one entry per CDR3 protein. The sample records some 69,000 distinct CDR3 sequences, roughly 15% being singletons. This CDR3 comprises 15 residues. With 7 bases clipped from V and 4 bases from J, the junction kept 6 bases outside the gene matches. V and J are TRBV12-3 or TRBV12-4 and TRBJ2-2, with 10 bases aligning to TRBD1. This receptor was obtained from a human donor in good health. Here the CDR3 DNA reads TGTGCCAGCAAGACCGGGACAGGGGTCACCGGGGAGCTGTTTTTT. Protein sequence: CASKTGTGVTGELFF.